Each of the 14 T cell receptor beta chains below was sequenced from the same sample in a study of blood T cells in healthy people across ages. Primers used in a second PCR of about 6 to 11 cycles were a sample-barcoded 5' primer and a J-beta primer mix. MiXCR, run by TCRdb on the 5' RACE reads, gives a single entry per CDR3 protein. The sample contains roughly 800,000 distinct CDR3 sequences, about three fifths of which appear only once. What was sequenced was blood. These receptors came from a man between 25 and 39 years old in good health.

This clonotype turned up a few times. The chain carries TRBV7-2 and TRBJ2-5; D gene uncertain. The V gene lost 1 base and the J gene lost 1 base, with 7 bases spanning the gap. The CDR3 sequence is 14 residues long. Germline V gene sequence: CDR1 SGHTA, CDR2 FQGNSA. In nucleotides, the CDR3 is TGTGCCAGCAGCTTAGATGCAGTCCAAGAGACCCAGTACTTC. This encodes CASSLDAVQETQYF.

As to this clonotype: An end of the junction differs from the germline gene, which may be a read error. The rearrangement uses TRBV6-2 or TRBV6-3 and TRBJ2-3; possibly TRBD2 for D (7 bases). The CDR3 is 14 amino acids. Germline CDR1 reads MNHEY; CDR2 reads SVGEGT. CDR3 in DNA: TGTGTCAGCACCGGGGGGCTTCAGGGGAATACGCAGTATTTT. Its translation is CVSTGGLQGNTQYF.

The chain is built from TRBV29-1 and TRBJ2-5; 8 nucleotides line up with TRBD2. CDR1 is SQVTM, CDR2 ANQGSEA, per germline. The CDR3 consists of 13 residues. DNA for the CDR3: TGCTCCCATACTAGCGGCTTCCAAGAGACCCAGTACTTC. This gives the protein CSHTSGFQETQYF.

This clonotype was counted once. CDR3 region: CASSFASGSYYEQYF. CDR3 DNA: TGTGCCAGCAGTTTTGCTAGCGGGAGTTACTACGAGCAGTACTTC. V gene TRBV27 combines with J gene TRBJ2-4; TRBD2 matches at 10 bases. The J call may be wrong; the DNA end is better matched by TRBJ2-7. Per germline, CDR1 MNHEY and CDR2 SMNVEV (reference sequence). This CDR3 is built from 15 residues.

The chain is built from TRBV20-1 and TRBJ1-1, with D perhaps TRBD1 (6 bases). This CDR3 has 13 residues. Germline V lookup: CDR1 DFQATT, CDR2 SNEGSKA (reference sequence). V dropped 6 bases and J dropped 6 bases, with 17 bases sitting between them. The CDR3 is CSATPGHPAEAFF. CDR3 nucleotides: TGCAGTGCAACTCCGGGACACCCAGCTGAAGCTTTCTTT.

This chain connects TRBV20-1 to TRBJ1-2, with 8 bases lining up with TRBD1. Trimming cost V 5 bases and J 2 bases; bases outside gene matches: 10. CDR3 length: 15 amino acids. Germline V gene sequence: CDR1 DFQATT, CDR2 SNEGSKA (reference sequence). The DNA for the CDR3 is TGCAGTGCTTGGACAGGGTATGGGCCCAACTATGGCTACACCTTC. Translation: CSAWTGYGPNYGYTF.

The rearrangement uses TRBV4-1 and TRBJ2-1; 7 bases map to TRBD2. Trimming took 0 bases from V and 3 from J; bases not matched to a gene: 5. Germline CDR1 is MGHRA and CDR2 is YSYEKL. CDR3 length: 16 residues. The CDR3 reads CASSQDRTGGYNEQFF. For the CDR3, the DNA is TGCGCCAGCAGCCAAGATCGGACGGGGGGCTACAATGAGCAGTTCTTC.

The V gene is TRBV3-1, the J gene TRBJ2-1; 8 bases are a match to TRBD2. J gave up 2 bases and V 3 bases, and 6 bases lay outside the gene matches. The CDR3 contains 16 residues. The germline V gene encodes CDR1 LGHDT and CDR2 YNNKEL (reference sequence). Written as DNA, the CDR3 is TGTGCCAGCAGCCAGAAACTAGCGGCGACCTACAATGAGCAGTTCTTC. This translates into CASSQKLAATYNEQFF.

A remark on this clonotype: This may arise from a read error, as a much more abundant clone is one base away. Here the CDR3 reads CANSKESKAVQETQYF. For the CDR3, the DNA is TGTGCCAACAGCAAAGAGTCTAAGGCAGTCCAAGAGACCCAGTACTTC. The chain carries TRBV21-1 and TRBJ2-5. TRBV21-1 is recorded as a pseudogene. The CDR3 totals 16 residues.

The genes are TRBV3-1 and TRBJ1-1, with 8 nucleotides matching TRBD1. In germline, CDR1 is LGHDT, CDR2 YNNKEL (reference sequence). The CDR3 runs 12 residues. The ends lost 4 bases at V and 10 bases at J; junction bases unmatched: 5. The CDR3 DNA sequence: TGTGCCAGCAGCCGCCAACAGGGGGGAGCTTTCTTT. This gives the protein CASSRQQGGAFF.

The rearrangement uses TRBV29-1 and TRBJ2-4, with D tentatively TRBD1 (6 bases). The CDR3 sequence is 14 residues long. V lost 2 bases, J lost 7 bases, and 15 bases lay in between. CDR1 and CDR2 from the germline V gene are SQVTM and ANQGSEA. CDR3 amino acids: CSVEIDRSGNIQYF. CDR3 sequence (DNA): TGCAGCGTTGAAATAGACAGGTCAGGGAACATTCAGTACTTC.

The chain carries TRBV11-2 and TRBJ1-1; no reliable D call. Looked up from germline, CDR1 is SGHAT and CDR2 is FQNNGV. Trimming took 3 bases from V and 8 from J, leaving 10 bases between them. This CDR3 has 12 residues. The CDR3 loop reads CASSLVGNEAFF. The CDR3 DNA reads TGTGCCAGCAGCTTGGTAGGGAACGAAGCTTTCTTT. Full variable domain (outside the CDR3, taken from reference TRBV11-2 and TRBJ1-1): EAGVAQSPRYKIIEKRQSVAFWCNPISGHATLYWYQQILGQGPKLLIQFQNNGVVDDSQLPKDRFSAERLKGVDSTLKIQPAKLEDSAVYLCASSLVGNEAFFGQGTRLTVV.

The V gene is TRBV27, the J gene TRBJ2-2; 7 bases fit TRBD2. This CDR3 spans 14 amino acids. From germline, CDR1 is MNHEY and CDR2 SMNVEV (reference sequence). V was pared by 3 bases and J by 7 bases, with 5 bases of the junction left unmatched. This chain's CDR3 is CASSLDGGGGELFF. The DNA of the CDR3 is TGTGCCAGCAGTTTGGATGGCGGGGGCGGGGAGCTGTTTTTT.

The chain has TRBV29-1 and TRBJ1-4; D unclear. This CDR3 contains 11 residues. The germline gives CDR1 SQVTM, CDR2 ANQGSEA. V was shortened by 7 bases and J by 5 bases, with 8 bases between the two germline ends. This chain's CDR3 is CSGRHNEKLFF. The CDR3, as DNA: TGCAGCGGGAGACACAATGAAAAACTGTTTTTT.